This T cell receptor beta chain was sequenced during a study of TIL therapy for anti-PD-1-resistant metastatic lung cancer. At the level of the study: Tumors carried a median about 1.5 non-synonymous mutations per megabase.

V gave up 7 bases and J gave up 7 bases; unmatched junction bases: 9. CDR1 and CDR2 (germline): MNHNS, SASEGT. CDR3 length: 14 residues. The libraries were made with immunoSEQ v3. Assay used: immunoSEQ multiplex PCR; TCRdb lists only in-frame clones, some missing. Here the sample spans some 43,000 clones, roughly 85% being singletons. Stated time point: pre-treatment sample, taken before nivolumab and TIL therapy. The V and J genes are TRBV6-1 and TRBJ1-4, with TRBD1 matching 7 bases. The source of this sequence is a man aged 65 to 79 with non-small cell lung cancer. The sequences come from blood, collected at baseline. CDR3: CASTPDRAGEKLFF. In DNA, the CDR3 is TGTGCCAGCACCCCCGACAGGGCAGGTGAAAAACTGTTTTTT.